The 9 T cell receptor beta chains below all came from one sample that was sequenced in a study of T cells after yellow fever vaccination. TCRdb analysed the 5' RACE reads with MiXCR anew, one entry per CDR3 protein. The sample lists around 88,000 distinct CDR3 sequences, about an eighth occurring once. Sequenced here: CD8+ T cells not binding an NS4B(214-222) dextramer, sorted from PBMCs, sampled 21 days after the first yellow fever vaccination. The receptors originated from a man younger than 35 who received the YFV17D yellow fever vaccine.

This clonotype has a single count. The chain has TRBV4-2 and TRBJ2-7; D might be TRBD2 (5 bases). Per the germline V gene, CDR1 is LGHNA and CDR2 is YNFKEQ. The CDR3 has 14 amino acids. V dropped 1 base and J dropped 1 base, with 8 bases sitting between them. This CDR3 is CASSQGRGSYEQYF. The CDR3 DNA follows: TGTGCCAGCAGCCAAGGACGGGGTTCCTACGAGCAGTACTTC.

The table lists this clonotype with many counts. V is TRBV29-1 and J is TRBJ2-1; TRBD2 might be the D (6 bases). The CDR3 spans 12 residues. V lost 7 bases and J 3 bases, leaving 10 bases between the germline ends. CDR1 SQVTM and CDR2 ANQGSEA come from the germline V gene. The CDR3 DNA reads TGCAGCGCCGTCGGGGGCTACAATGAGCAGTTCTTC. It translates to CSAVGGYNEQFF.

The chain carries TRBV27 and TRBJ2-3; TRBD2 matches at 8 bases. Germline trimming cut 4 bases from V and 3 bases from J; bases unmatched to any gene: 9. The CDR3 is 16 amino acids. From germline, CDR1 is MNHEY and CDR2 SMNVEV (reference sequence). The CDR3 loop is CASSSALTGGTDTQYF. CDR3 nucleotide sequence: TGTGCCAGCAGTTCAGCCTTAACGGGGGGGACAGATACGCAGTATTTT.

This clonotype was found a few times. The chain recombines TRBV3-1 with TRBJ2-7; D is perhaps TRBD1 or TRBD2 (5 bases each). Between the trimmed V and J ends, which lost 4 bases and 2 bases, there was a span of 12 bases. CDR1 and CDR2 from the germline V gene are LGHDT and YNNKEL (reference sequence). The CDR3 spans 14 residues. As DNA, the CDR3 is TGTGCCAGCAGCCTGGGACGTATCCCCTACGAGCAGTACTTC. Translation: CASSLGRIPYEQYF.

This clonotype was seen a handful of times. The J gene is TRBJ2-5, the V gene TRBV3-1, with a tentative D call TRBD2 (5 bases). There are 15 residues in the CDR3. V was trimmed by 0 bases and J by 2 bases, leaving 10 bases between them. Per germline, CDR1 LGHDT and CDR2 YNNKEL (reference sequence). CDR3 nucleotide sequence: TGTGCCAGCAGCCAAGATCCCAGCGGTCAAGAGACCCAGTACTTC. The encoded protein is CASSQDPSGQETQYF.

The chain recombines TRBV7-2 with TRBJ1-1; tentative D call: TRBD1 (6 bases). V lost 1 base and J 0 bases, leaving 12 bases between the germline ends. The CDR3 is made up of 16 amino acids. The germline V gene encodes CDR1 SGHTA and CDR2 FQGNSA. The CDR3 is CASSLVWGRLNTEAFF. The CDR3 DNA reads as TGTGCCAGCAGCTTAGTTTGGGGGCGGTTGAACACTGAAGCTTTCTTT.

As DNA, the CDR3 is TGTGCCAGCAGCTTAGCAGGGGGTGGTCAGCCCCAGCATTTT. It yields the protein CASSLAGGGQPQHF. This rearrangement joins TRBV7-9 to TRBJ1-5, with D possibly TRBD1 on 6 matching bases. Germline lookup yields CDR1 SEHNR and CDR2 FQNEAQ (reference sequence). Trimming stripped 0 bases from V and 6 bases from J, with 9 bases between. CDR3 length equals 14 residues.

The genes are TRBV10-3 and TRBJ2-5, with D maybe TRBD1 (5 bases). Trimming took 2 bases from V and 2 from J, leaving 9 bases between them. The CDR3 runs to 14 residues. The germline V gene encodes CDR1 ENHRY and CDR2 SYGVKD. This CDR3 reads CAISEQGQQETQYF. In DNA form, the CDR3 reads TGTGCCATCAGTGAGCAGGGCCAACAAGAGACCCAGTACTTC.

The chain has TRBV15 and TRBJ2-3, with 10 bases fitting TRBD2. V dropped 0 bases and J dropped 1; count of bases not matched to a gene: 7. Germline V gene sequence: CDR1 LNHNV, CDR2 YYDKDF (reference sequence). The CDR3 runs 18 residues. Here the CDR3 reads CATSRDSLLAGGTDTQYF. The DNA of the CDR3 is TGTGCCACCAGCAGAGATTCTCTCCTAGCGGGGGGCACAGATACGCAGTATTTT.